This TCR beta chain was observed in a study of blood T cell repertoires in COVID-19 (TCRdb year 2020). Regarding the research as a whole: Collaborator samples came from the United States, Italy and Spain and covered acute and convalescent phases of COVID-19. Where available, HLA class I and class II types were taken from metadata supplied by the sample provider and were not determined by assay-based typing. The material from the prospective study consisted of cDNA or gDNA derived from T cells, B-cell-depleted T cells, or PBMCs. Sample metadata almost always included a de-identified subject ID, COVID-19 status, age in years and sex. The dataset comprised deeply sampled blood TCRbeta repertoires from subjects exposed to, actively infected with, or recovered from COVID-19. Samples were obtained from the ongoing ImmuneRACE study (first 160 participants) and from about 1,300 subjects provided by 6 global collaborators. A freely available public database, intended as a resource for researchers studying the immune response to SARS-CoV-2, is where the repertoires were released. Broad study findings and their caveats: How much clinical and demographic metadata was included differed by source and by participant, and the metadata was provided uncurated.

TCRbeta CDR3 regions were amplified from genomic DNA using the immunoSEQ Assay, a bias-controlled multiplex PCR. On the study's bioinformatics: The number of nucleated cells in each sample was estimated by amplification of reference gene primers within the assay. To quantify the absolute abundance of each unique TCRbeta CDR3 rearrangement, sequence reads were collapsed and filtered. For each sample, productive Simpson clonality was calculated as the square root of Simpson's diversity index across productive rearrangements. The immuneACCESS repertoire file appears here via TCRdb, limited to in-frame rearrangements. These files lack a portion of the clones; in checked studies, under half of the deficit traces to unresolved V genes, and the cause of the others is not known. V, J and clone size reflect that table, while D and trimming were determined from the DNA. The table for this sample lists roughly 330,000 clones; over 70% of them were counted only once. Approximately 1.2% of the sample is held by the ten biggest clonotypes.

Whole blood was collected in K2EDTA tubes by collaborating institutions according to the institutions' own protocols. For TCRbeta analysis, collaborator samples were shipped as frozen whole blood, as isolated PBMCs, or as DNA extracted from either sample type. Concerning this clone: No cognate antigen has been identified for it. Base-call qualities are not available, and no considerably larger clone is one nucleotide away.

CDR1 MGHRA and CDR2 YSYEKL are derived from the germline V gene. After removal of 5 bases from V and 6 bases from J, the junction retains 8 bases not matched to a gene. Spanning cysteine to phenylalanine, the CDR3 consists of 14 amino acids. Here the CDR3 DNA is all that survives: 42 bases in frame from base 1. The rearranged segments are TRBV4-1 and TRBJ2-5; 8 of the junction bases match TRBD1. The sample comprised peripheral blood. This TCR derives from a woman aged 50 to 60 with acute or convalescent COVID-19. This receptor has the CDR3 CASSTTTGGQTQYF. The DNA reads TGCGCCAGCAGCACTACAACAGGGGGTCAGACCCAGTACTTC.